This is a list of T cell receptor beta chains from one sample in a study of PD-L1 blockade in urothelial cancer. TCRdb's table, derived via immunoSEQ multiplex PCR, lists solely in-frame clones and lacks some. Among tens of thousands of clones, over 75% were seen once, and the ten largest hold around 1.9%. The source material was PBMCs, sampled around atezolizumab (anti-PD-L1) treatment. The receptors were sampled from a man aged 50-60 years with urothelial cancer. Both conserved end residues are part of each CDR3. D genes are given only for firm matches. Size tells how often a clone was seen (once, few, many) or the class of an expanded clone, and some rows leave it out.

d_gene	v_gene	j_gene	abundance	CDR3aa	CDR3nt
TRBD1	TRBV10-1	TRBJ1-2	.	CASSPDRGREDGYTF	TGCGCCAGCAGCCCGGACAGGGGCCGGGAGGATGGCTACACCTTC
.	TRBV18	TRBJ2-7	.	CASSASTYEQYF	TGTGCCAGCTCGGCCAGTACCTACGAGCAGTACTTC
TRBD2	TRBV4-1	TRBJ2-1	.	CASSLQRTSGNEQFF	TGCGCCAGCAGCCTCCAACGGACTAGCGGGAATGAGCAGTTCTTC
.	TRBV10-3	TRBJ2-7	.	CAISGSQDGSYEQYF	TGTGCCATCAGTGGTTCACAGGATGGCTCCTACGAGCAGTACTTC
.	TRBV9	TRBJ2-7	.	CASSPNFYEQYF	TGTGCCAGCAGCCCGAACTTCTACGAGCAGTACTTC
.	TRBV5-1	TRBJ2-2	.	CASSFLGQLDTGELFF	TGCGCCAGCAGCTTTTTAGGACAGTTGGACACCGGGGAGCTGTTTTTT
.	TRBV6-1	TRBJ1-3	.	CASSERSTGSSSGNTIYF	TGTGCCAGCAGTGAAAGGTCCACGGGGTCTTCCTCTGGAAACACCATATATTTT
.	TRBV25-1	TRBJ2-2	once	CASSRTTNTGELFF	TGTGCCAGCAGTCGGACAACGAACACCGGGGAGCTGTTTTTT
.	TRBV28	TRBJ1-5	.	CASIGYGAGNQPQHF	TGTGCCAGCATTGGGTATGGGGCCGGAAATCAGCCCCAGCATTTT
.	TRBV29-1	TRBJ1-1	.	CSVGQNTEAFF	TGCAGCGTGGGACAGAACACTGAAGCTTTCTTT
.	TRBV11-1	TRBJ1-1	.	CASSLLVGREAEAFF	TGTGCCAGCAGCTTATTAGTGGGGCGCGAGGCCGAAGCTTTCTTT
.	TRBV5-1	TRBJ1-4	.	CASSPGGRENEKLFF	TGCGCCAGCAGCCCGGGGGGGAGGGAAAATGAAAAACTGTTTTTT
TRBD2	TRBV2	TRBJ2-7	.	CASSEGGRTYEQYF	TGTGCCAGCAGTGAGGGCGGGAGAACCTACGAGCAGTACTTC
.	TRBV5-1	TRBJ1-1	.	CASSPGQGNTEAFF	TGCGCCAGCAGCCCGGGACAAGGAAACACTGAAGCTTTCTTT
TRBD2	TRBV29-1	TRBJ2-1	.	CSGLAASYNEQFF	TGCAGCGGACTAGCGGCCTCCTACAATGAGCAGTTCTTC
.	TRBV28	TRBJ2-7	.	CASSLSSARGHEQYF	TGTGCCAGCAGTTTATCTTCTGCCAGGGGCCACGAGCAGTACTTC
TRBD1	TRBV7-8	TRBJ1-2	few	CASSLLGGQGAIYGYTF	TGTGCCAGCAGCTTACTGGGGGGACAGGGGGCCATCTATGGCTACACCTTC
TRBD1	TRBV27	TRBJ2-7	.	CASSLGQSLPYEQYF	TGTGCCAGCTCATTGGGACAGAGCCTACCTTACGAGCAGTACTTC
.	TRBV15	TRBJ1-2	.	CATSREGSASYGYTF	TGTGCCACCAGCAGAGAGGGGAGCGCATCCTATGGCTACACCTTC
.	TRBV5-5	TRBJ1-2	once	CASSLAGNYGYTF	TGTGCCAGCAGCTTGGCGGGGAACTATGGCTACACCTTC
.	TRBV6-1	TRBJ2-7	.	CASRIWSQALGEQYF	TGTGCCAGCAGAATATGGTCACAGGCCCTCGGGGAGCAGTACTTC
TRBD1	TRBV5-1	TRBJ1-5	.	CASSAGQGAQPQHF	TGCGCCAGCAGCGCGGGACAGGGAGCTCAGCCCCAGCATTTT
.	TRBV19	TRBJ2-1	.	CASSISGDNEQFF	TGTGCCAGTAGTATATCGGGAGACAATGAGCAGTTCTTC
TRBD1	TRBV6-5	TRBJ1-6	.	CASSPHRQGNSPLHF	TGTGCCAGCAGTCCGCACCGACAGGGAAATTCACCCCTCCACTTT
.	TRBV5-5	TRBJ2-7	.	CASSLAHRSLYEQYF	TGTGCCAGCAGCTTGGCCCACAGGTCTCTCTACGAGCAGTACTTC
.	TRBV14	TRBJ2-3	.	CASSQVDLVVSDTQYF	TGTGCCAGCAGCCAAGTAGACTTAGTAGTCTCAGATACGCAGTATTTT
.	TRBV10-1	TRBJ2-1	few	CASSEPKGDRYNEQFF	TGCGCCAGCAGTGAGCCAAAGGGGGACCGCTACAATGAGCAGTTCTTC
.	TRBV7-6	TRBJ1-5	.	CASSSTGLDNQPQHF	TGTGCCAGCAGTTCAACAGGTTTGGACAATCAGCCCCAGCATTTT
.	TRBV6-5	TRBJ2-2	.	CASSYSLALNTGELFF	TGTGCCAGCAGTTACTCTCTAGCCCTCAACACCGGGGAGCTGTTTTTT
.	TRBV5-5	TRBJ1-2	.	CASSLDSTYGYTF	TGTGCCAGCAGCTTGGACAGTACCTATGGCTACACCTTC
TRBD2	TRBV7-2	TRBJ2-5	few	CASSPSGKVGETQYF	TGTGCCAGCAGCCCGAGCGGGAAGGTGGGAGAGACCCAGTACTTC
.	TRBV7-9	TRBJ2-1	.	CASSFRGPNEQFF	TGTGCCAGCAGTTTTAGGGGCCCAAATGAGCAGTTCTTC
TRBD2	TRBV9	TRBJ2-2	.	CASSTTSGGKNTGELFF	TGTGCCAGCAGCACGACTAGCGGGGGGAAAAACACCGGGGAGCTGTTTTTT
.	TRBV5-1	TRBJ2-2	.	CASSLESRLFF	TGCGCCAGCAGCTTGGAAAGTAGGCTGTTTTTT
TRBD2	TRBV7-2	TRBJ2-1	.	CASSPTAGGWSEQFF	TGTGCCAGCAGCCCCACCGCGGGAGGGTGGTCTGAGCAGTTCTTC
.	TRBV13	TRBJ2-3	.	CASSPGSRLGASDTQYF	TGTGCCAGCAGCCCCGGGTCCCGACTAGGGGCCTCAGATACGCAGTATTTT